This entry lists 4 T cell receptor beta chains sequenced from one sample in a study of blood T cell repertoires in COVID-19. The protocol was immunoSEQ multiplex PCR, while the TCRdb copy is restricted to in-frame clones and leaves out a portion. The sample shows 50,000 to 80,000 clones, roughly three quarters of them seen only once. Sequencing was done on a sample of peripheral blood. The receptor source for this set is a man aged 60 to 75 with COVID-19, enrolled during active disease.

For the CDR3, the DNA is TGTGCCAGCAGCTCTTCGGACTACTCCGGGGAGCTGTTTTTT. As protein: CASSSSDYSGELFF. This chain joins TRBV7-3 and TRBJ2-2, with D perhaps matching TRBD2 (6 bases). Trimming took off 4 bases at V and 6 bases at J, with 12 bases between the two ends. In germline, CDR1 is SGHTA, CDR2 FQGTGA. This CDR3 contains 14 residues.

V usage is TRBV11-3 and J usage is TRBJ2-3; no reliable D call. Germline CDR1 SGHNT, CDR2 YENEEA. There are 12 residues in the CDR3. V was clipped by 4 bases and J by 2 bases, with 4 bases between them. The CDR3 DNA reads TGTGCCAGCAGCTCCTCCACAGATACGCAGTATTTT. This gives the protein CASSSSTDTQYF.

This chain links TRBV5-1 with TRBJ2-2; 9 nucleotides line up with TRBD1. The CDR3 has 17 residues. Per the germline V gene, CDR1 is SGHRS and CDR2 is YFSETQ. With V trimmed by 1 base and J by 6 bases, 10 bases remained unmatched. This CDR3 reads CASSLRPGQGKAGELFF. As DNA, the CDR3 is TGCGCCAGCAGCTTGAGACCGGGACAGGGAAAAGCCGGGGAGCTGTTTTTT. The full variable domain, rest sourced from reference TRBV5-1 and TRBJ2-2, is KAGVTQTPRYLIKTRGQQVTLSCSPISGHRSVSWYQQTPGQGLQFLFEYFSETQRNKGNFPGRFSGRQFSNSRSEMNVSTLELGDSALYLCASSLRPGQGKAGELFFGEGSRLTVL.

This rearrangement joins TRBV9 to TRBJ1-5, with 7 nucleotides matching TRBD1. Unmatched junction bases numbered 3, after V lost 0 bases and J lost 3 bases. CDR3 length equals 15 residues. Per the germline V gene, CDR1 is SGDLS and CDR2 is YYNGEE. CDR3 coding DNA: TGTGCCAGCAGCGTAGAGGGGGCGGTCAATCAGCCCCAGCATTTT. Translation: CASSVEGAVNQPQHF.